The rows below give T cell receptor beta chains drawn from one sample of a study of blood T cell repertoires in COVID-19. Method: immunoSEQ multiplex PCR; TCRdb's copy keeps in-frame clones and lacks some. The sample holds some 86,000 clones, over 80% seen once. Material for sequencing was peripheral blood. The source is a woman over 75 with active or convalescent COVID-19. Both conserved end residues are part of each CDR3. The order of the fields is D gene, J gene, clone size, V gene, CDR3 protein, CDR3 DNA. A D gene is named only where the DNA matches it firmly. Some rows mark clone size as missing; the rest say once, few, many or name a class of expanded clone.

TRBD1 TRBJ2-7 few TRBV7-2 CASSWTGSRYEQYF TGTGCCAGCAGCTGGACAGGGTCGCGCTACGAGCAGTACTTC
TRBD1 TRBJ1-1 few TRBV29-1 CSVIPGQGTNTEAFF TGCAGCGTAATACCGGGACAGGGGACTAACACTGAAGCTTTCTTT
TRBD1 TRBJ1-5 - TRBV28 CASRNTGVRNQPQHF TGTGCCAGCAGAAACACAGGGGTACGAAATCAGCCCCAGCATTTT
- TRBJ1-1 - TRBV29-1 CSVAGELNTEAFF TGCAGCGTTGCTGGGGAGCTGAACACTGAAGCTTTCTTT
- TRBJ2-1 - TRBV7-2 CASSTDSYNEQFF TGTGCCAGCAGCACGGACAGCTACAATGAGCAGTTCTTC
TRBD1 TRBJ2-7 - TRBV11-2 CASSAEWGQIKEQYF TGTGCCAGCAGCGCAGAGTGGGGACAGATTAAAGAGCAGTACTTC
TRBD1 TRBJ2-5 - TRBV30 CAWSGRGYQETQYF TGTGCCTGGAGCGGCAGGGGGTACCAAGAGACCCAGTACTTC
TRBD2 TRBJ2-1 - TRBV30 CAWSTTSGAYNEQFF TGTGCCTGGAGTACTACTAGCGGTGCCTACAATGAGCAGTTCTTC
- TRBJ2-7 - TRBV19 CASSKTSTDPYEQYF TGTGCCAGTAGTAAGACCTCGACAGATCCCTACGAGCAGTACTTC
- TRBJ2-7 - TRBV7-8 CASGLTRSSYEQYF TGTGCCAGCGGTTTGACTCGGAGCTCCTACGAGCAGTACTTC
TRBD1 TRBJ2-7 - TRBV28 CASSPHRGEQYF TGTGCCAGCAGCCCTCACAGGGGTGAGCAGTACTTC
- TRBJ1-1 - TRBV15 CATSTFGQNTEAFF TGTGCCACCAGCACCTTTGGACAGAACACTGAAGCTTTCTTT
TRBD1 TRBJ2-7 - TRBV6-5 CANSRDRGYEQYF TGTGCCAACAGCCGGGACAGGGGCTACGAGCAGTACTTC
- TRBJ1-3 - TRBV9 CASSVAAGISGNTIYF TGTGCCAGCAGCGTAGCTGCGGGTATTTCCGGAAACACCATATATTTT
TRBD1 TRBJ2-2 - TRBV7-7 CASSRDREDTGELFF TGTGCCAGCAGCAGGGACAGGGAGGACACCGGGGAGCTGTTTTTT
- TRBJ2-7 - TRBV15 CATSPHRDGEQYF TGTGCCACCAGCCCCCACAGGGATGGGGAGCAGTACTTC
- TRBJ1-4 - TRBV28 CASSPTGESANEKLFF TGTGCCAGCAGCCCTACGGGGGAGTCGGCTAATGAAAAACTGTTTTTT
- TRBJ2-7 few TRBV4-1 CASSQGQPPYEQYF TGCGCCAGCAGCCAAGGACAACCACCTTACGAGCAGTACTTC
- TRBJ2-7 - TRBV7-3 CASSLTSVGEQYF TGTGCCAGCAGCTTAACTAGCGTCGGCGAGCAGTACTTC
- TRBJ2-7 - TRBV3-1/TRBV3-2 CASSQDQNSYEQYF TGTGCCAGCAGCCAAGACCAAAACTCCTACGAGCAGTACTTC
TRBD2 TRBJ2-1 - TRBV9 CASSSSGLAGYNEQFF TGTGCCAGCAGCTCAAGCGGACTAGCGGGGTACAATGAGCAGTTCTTC
- TRBJ1-6 - TRBV11-2 CASSLVISGGQGNSPLHF TGTGCCAGCAGCTTAGTGATCTCCGGGGGGCAGGGTAATTCACCCCTCCACTTT
- TRBJ1-5 - TRBV21-1 CASSKREGCGQPQHF TGTGCCAGCAGCAAACGGGAGGGTTGTGGTCAGCCCCAGCATTTT
- TRBJ1-4 - TRBV7-9 CASSGGGSEKLFF TGTGCCAGCTCCGGGGGTGGAAGCGAAAAACTGTTTTTT